This TCR beta chain was documented in a study of beta chain features in type 1 diabetes. Study in general: Age, gender, cell numbers and subset yield matched between patients and controls.

Of the isolated RNA, all was reverse transcribed, and so the sequenced material was expressed TCRB transcripts. The data were produced by immunoSEQ multiplex PCR, yet TCRdb's version contains in-frame clones alone and is incomplete. The profile shows about 160,000 clones, about 8.1% of them singletons. Study-wide findings and caveats: Patients with Type 1 diabetes showed moderately but significantly shorter TCRB CDR3s in all four CD4+ subsets. For cells with high TCR expression, cDNA sequencing could yield over-representation.

CDR1 and CDR2 (germline): MDHEN, SYDVKM. V lost 11 bases to trimming and J lost 2 bases; unmatched junction nucleotides: 6. The CDR3 is 13 residues long. Notes on this clone: No antigen is known for it.

This sequence was found in a woman between 18 and 29 years old with type 1 diabetes. This sequence joins TRBV28 and TRBJ2-5; 9 positions match TRBD1. Sequencing used central memory CD4+ T cells from blood. CDR3 region: CAGGGQGQETQYF. The DNA for the CDR3 is TGTGCCGGTGGGGGACAGGGACAAGAGACCCAGTACTTC.